The T cell receptor beta chain under discussion was sequenced for a study of human T cells and chemical hapten exposure (dated by TCRdb to about 2021). In the study overall: For sensitization, 2% DPC in acetone was applied to an approximately 2 cm by approximately 2 cm area of upper inner arm skin. Alopecia areata with under or over 50% scalp involvement, alopecia totalis and alopecia universalis were represented in the patient cohort, which was mostly female. Libraries were pooled for sequencing, and variation in per-sample TCR yields was attributed mainly to small differences in library volumes within the pool. In alopecia patients, the study followed how the peripheral blood TCR repertoire changed in vivo over primary and secondary sensitization to diphenylcyclopropenone (DPC), a hapten. Patient blood was sampled pre-sensitization (week 0) and at 2, 6 and about 24 weeks after DPC sensitization. Patients additionally received weekly therapeutic DPC doses to the scalp throughout the roughly 25-week study period. Patch tests used Finn chambers with 0.01% DPC on the upper back, scored after 6 days by International Contact Dermatitis Research Group standards. Around 30 alopecia patients provided blood for TCR sequencing at one to four time points (pre-sensitization, 2, 6 and 24 weeks). Here is what the overall study found, with its caveats: Patch test score was positively correlated with the number of PT1 expanded TCRs, with significance at thresholds 8, 16 and 32 but not at 4. Repeated subsampling changed both the strength of the expansion versus patch-test correlation and the threshold at which that correlation became significant. DPC sensitization did not change the number of TCRs with a frequency above 1 in 1000, and there was no evidence of changes in global repertoire structure. Because all patients had alopecia, a presumed autoimmune disease, the immune response of the patients might differ from that of healthy individuals. Significantly more large CDR3 similarity clusters were formed by expanded TCRs than by pre-sensitization or healthy control sets, consistent with antigen-driven responses.

Points on this clonotype: Its antigen remains unidentified. The record has no base qualities; no much larger clone is one base away.

To prepare the library, RACE was applied. For sequencing, a NextSeq 500 was employed. During library preparation, unique molecular identifiers were attached to individual cDNA molecules so that TCRs could be counted quantitatively and reproducibly. From each blood RNA sample, both TCR alpha and TCR beta chains were sequenced. Per the original workflow: A median of around 100,000 TCRs per sample was observed, with a range of about 23,224 to 690,600. The Decombinator software suite was used to annotate the V, J and CDR3 of the TCR reads. For the PS versus PT1 abundance plots, all samples were subsampled to the same number of TCRs (28,000). Expanded TCRs were defined as absent before sensitization and observed at least eight times at the 2-week time point. TCRdb reanalyzed the raw reads on its own, using fastp at Q25 for trimming and MiXCR for clone calling, and kept in-frame beta chains. Here each entry gathers all rows of one CDR3 protein and keeps the most common genes and DNA. The V and J calls were determined by TCRdb, not by the authors. Recorded for this sample are about 120,000 distinct CDR3 sequences; roughly 13% of them occurred a single time. Approximately 0.92% of the sample is in the top ten clones.

The time point tag for this specimen amounts to: patch test 1, 2 weeks after DPC sensitization. The treatment or condition label for this specimen denotes: therapeutic diphenylcyclopropenone sensitization with weekly scalp DPC. At each patch-test visit, blood was drawn before the patch test was applied. To be eligible, patients had to be aged 18 to 70, diagnosed with alopecia and judged suitable for DPC therapy, while pregnant patients were excluded. Unfractionated whole blood was collected in Tempus Blood RNA tubes, and total RNA was extracted from that blood. The CDR3 starts with the cysteine, ends with the phenylalanine, and has 11 residues. Here the CDR3 DNA is all that survives: 33 bases in frame from base 1. The germline V gene (reference sequence) supplies CDR1 DFQATT and CDR2 SNEGSKA. Relative to germline, V is 6 bases shorter and J is 7 bases shorter, with 9 bases between their ends.

The sequence is built from TRBV20-1 and TRBJ2-2, with no D gene named confidently. This clonotype was obtained from a man between 18 and 29 years old with alopecia areata. Some clones in this sample may be carry-over from other donors' samples. This material consisted of whole blood, taken in connection with sensitization to the hapten diphenylcyclopropenone (DPC). CDR3 loop: CSAPQYGELFF. The bases read TGCAGTGCCCCACAATACGGGGAGCTGTTTTTT.